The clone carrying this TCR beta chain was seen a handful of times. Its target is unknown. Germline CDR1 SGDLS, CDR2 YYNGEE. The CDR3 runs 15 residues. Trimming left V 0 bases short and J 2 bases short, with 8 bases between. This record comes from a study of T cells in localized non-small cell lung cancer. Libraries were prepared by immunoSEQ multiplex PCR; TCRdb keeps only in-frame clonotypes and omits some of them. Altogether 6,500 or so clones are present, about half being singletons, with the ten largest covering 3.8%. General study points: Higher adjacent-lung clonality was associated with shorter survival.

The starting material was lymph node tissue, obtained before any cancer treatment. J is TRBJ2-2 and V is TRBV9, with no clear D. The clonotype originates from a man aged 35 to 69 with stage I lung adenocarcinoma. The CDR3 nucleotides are TGTGCCAGCAGCGTAGACAGAATCAACACCGGGGAGCTGTTTTTT. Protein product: CASSVDRINTGELFF.